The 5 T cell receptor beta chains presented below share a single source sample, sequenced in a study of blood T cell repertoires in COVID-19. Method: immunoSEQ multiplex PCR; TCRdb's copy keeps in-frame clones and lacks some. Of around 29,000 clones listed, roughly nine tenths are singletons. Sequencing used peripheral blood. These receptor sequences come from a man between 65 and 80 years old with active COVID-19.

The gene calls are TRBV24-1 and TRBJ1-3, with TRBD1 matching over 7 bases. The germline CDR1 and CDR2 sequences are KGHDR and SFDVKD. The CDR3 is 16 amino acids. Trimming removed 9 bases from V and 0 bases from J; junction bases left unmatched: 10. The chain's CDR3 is CATQEGGESSGNTIYF. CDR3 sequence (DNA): TGTGCCACCCAAGAAGGGGGCGAAAGCTCTGGAAACACCATATATTTT.

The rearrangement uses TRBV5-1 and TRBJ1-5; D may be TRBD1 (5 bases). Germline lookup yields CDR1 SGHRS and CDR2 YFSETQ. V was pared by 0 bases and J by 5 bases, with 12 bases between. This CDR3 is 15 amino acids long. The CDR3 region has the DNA TGCGCCAGCAGCTTGGGGGTTACGGGGGATCAGCCCCAGCATTTT. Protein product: CASSLGVTGDQPQHF.

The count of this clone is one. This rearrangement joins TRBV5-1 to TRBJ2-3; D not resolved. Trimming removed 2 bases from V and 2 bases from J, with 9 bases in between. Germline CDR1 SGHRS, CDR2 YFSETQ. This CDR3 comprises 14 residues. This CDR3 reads CASSLNPLTDTQYF. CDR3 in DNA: TGCGCCAGCAGCTTAAATCCCCTCACAGATACGCAGTATTTT.

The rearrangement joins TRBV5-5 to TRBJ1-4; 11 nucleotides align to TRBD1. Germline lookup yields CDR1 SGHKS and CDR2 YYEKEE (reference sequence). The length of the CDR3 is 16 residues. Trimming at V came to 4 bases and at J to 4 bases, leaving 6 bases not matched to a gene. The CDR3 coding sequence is TGTGCCAGCAGCCGGGATGGGACAGGGGGTAATGAAAAACTGTTTTTT. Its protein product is CASSRDGTGGNEKLFF.

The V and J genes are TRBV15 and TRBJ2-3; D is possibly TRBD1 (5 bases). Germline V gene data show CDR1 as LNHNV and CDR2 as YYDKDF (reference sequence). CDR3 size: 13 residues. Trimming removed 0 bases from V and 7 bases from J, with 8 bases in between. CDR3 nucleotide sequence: TGTGCCACCAGCAGAGACAGGGTAAATACGCAGTATTTT. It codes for CATSRDRVNTQYF.